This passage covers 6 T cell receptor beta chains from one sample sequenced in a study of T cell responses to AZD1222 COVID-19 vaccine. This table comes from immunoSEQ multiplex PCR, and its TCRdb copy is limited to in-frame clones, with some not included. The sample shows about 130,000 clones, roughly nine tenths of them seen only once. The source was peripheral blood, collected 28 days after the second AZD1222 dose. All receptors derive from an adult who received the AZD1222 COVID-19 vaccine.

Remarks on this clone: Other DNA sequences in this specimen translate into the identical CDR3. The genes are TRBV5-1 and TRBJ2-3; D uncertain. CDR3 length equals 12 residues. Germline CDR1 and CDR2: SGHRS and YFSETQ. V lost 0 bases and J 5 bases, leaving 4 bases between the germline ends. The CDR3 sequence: CASSLEGDTQYF. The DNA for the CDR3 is TGCGCCAGCAGCTTGGAGGGAGATACGCAGTATTTT.

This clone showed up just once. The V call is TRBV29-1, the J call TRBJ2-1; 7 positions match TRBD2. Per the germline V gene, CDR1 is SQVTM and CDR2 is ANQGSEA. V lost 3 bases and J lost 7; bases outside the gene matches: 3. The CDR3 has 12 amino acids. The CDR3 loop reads CSVDGTTNEQFF. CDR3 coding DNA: TGCAGCGTTGACGGGACTACAAATGAGCAGTTCTTC.

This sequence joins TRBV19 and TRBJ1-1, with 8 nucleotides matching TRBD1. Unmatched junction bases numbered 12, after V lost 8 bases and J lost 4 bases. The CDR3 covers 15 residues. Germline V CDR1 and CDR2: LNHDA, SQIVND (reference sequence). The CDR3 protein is CASLALTGGPTEAFF. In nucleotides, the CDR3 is TGTGCCAGTCTTGCACTTACAGGGGGACCCACTGAAGCTTTCTTT.

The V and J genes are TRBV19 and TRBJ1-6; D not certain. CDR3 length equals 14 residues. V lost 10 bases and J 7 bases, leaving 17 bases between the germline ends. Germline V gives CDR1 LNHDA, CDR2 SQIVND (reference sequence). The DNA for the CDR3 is TGTGCCACCTCCCACGGAGTACTCAATTCACCCCTCCACTTT. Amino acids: CATSHGVLNSPLHF.

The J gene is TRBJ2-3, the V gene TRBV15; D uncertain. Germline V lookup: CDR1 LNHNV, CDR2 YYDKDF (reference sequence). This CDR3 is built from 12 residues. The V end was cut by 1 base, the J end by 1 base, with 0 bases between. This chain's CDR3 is CATSRGTDTQYF. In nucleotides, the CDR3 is TGTGCCACCAGCAGAGGCACAGATACGCAGTATTTT. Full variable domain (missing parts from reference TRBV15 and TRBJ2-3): DAMVIQNPRYQVTQFGKPVTLSCSQTLNHNVMYWYQQKSSQAPKLLFHYYDKDFNNEADTPDNFQSRRPNTSFCFLDIRSPGLGDTAMYLCATSRGTDTQYFGPGTRLTVL.

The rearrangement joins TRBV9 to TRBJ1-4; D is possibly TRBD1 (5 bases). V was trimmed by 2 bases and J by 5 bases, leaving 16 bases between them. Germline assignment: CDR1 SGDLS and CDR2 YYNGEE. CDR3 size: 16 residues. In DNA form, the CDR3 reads TGTGCCAGCAGCGTTCAGGGAGCACCCCAAAATGAAAAACTGTTTTTT. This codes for CASSVQGAPQNEKLFF.